Presented here are 18 T cell receptor beta chains from one specimen sequenced in a study of PD-L1 blockade in urothelial cancer. Stated time point: pretreatment peripheral blood. Clones were read by immunoSEQ multiplex PCR, and TCRdb kept only the in-frame ones, dropping some. Here the sample spans about 52,000 clones, roughly 80% being singletons. Sequenced material: PBMCs, taken around atezolizumab (anti-PD-L1) treatment. These receptors were obtained from a man between 65 and 79 years old with urothelial cancer.

The CDR3 loop reads CASSFLGTGADNEQFF. CDR3 in DNA: TGTGCCAGCAGTTTTTTGGGGACAGGGGCGGACAATGAGCAGTTCTTC. The chain carries TRBV28 and TRBJ2-1, with 10 positions matching TRBD1. The germline gives CDR1 MDHEN, CDR2 SYDVKM. The CDR3 is made up of 16 amino acids. V lost 3 bases, J lost 5 bases, and 7 bases stayed unmatched.

This chain joins TRBV5-1 and TRBJ2-5; 10 bases are a match to TRBD2. This CDR3 is 18 amino acids long. Looked up from germline, CDR1 is SGHRS and CDR2 is YFSETQ. V shed 0 bases, J shed 0 bases, and the junction held 8 bases outside the gene matches. The CDR3 here is CASSLATSGAPNQETQYF. The CDR3 DNA is TGCGCCAGCAGCTTGGCCACTAGCGGGGCACCCAACCAAGAGACCCAGTACTTC.

The chain couples TRBV7-9 to TRBJ2-2; tentative D call: TRBD1 (6 bases). This CDR3 spans 16 amino acids. With 5 bases removed from V and 2 bases from J, the gap between germline ends came to 15 bases. Germline V gene sequence: CDR1 SEHNR, CDR2 FQNEAQ (reference sequence). CDR3 bases: TGTGCCAGCAGCCTTGGACAGATCACTAACACCGGGGAGCTGTTTTTT. Protein: CASSLGQITNTGELFF.

The genes are TRBV28 and TRBJ2-1, with 8 bases that match TRBD2. With 2 bases clipped from V and 8 bases from J, the junction kept 8 bases outside the gene matches. The CDR3 extends over 15 amino acids. Germline values: CDR1 MDHEN, CDR2 SYDVKM. CDR3 residues: CASSLREGRVYEQFF. CDR3 bases: TGTGCCAGCAGTTTACGGGAGGGCCGGGTATATGAGCAGTTCTTC.

This chain links TRBV7-8 with TRBJ1-2; 9 nucleotides align to TRBD1. Germline CDR1 and CDR2: SGHVS and FQNEAQ. V dropped 2 bases and J dropped 7; count of bases not matched to a gene: 11. This CDR3 comprises 16 residues. CDR3 DNA sequence: TGTGCCAGCAGCTTAATTGTCTCCGGGACAGGGAGTGGCTACACCTTC. It is translated as CASSLIVSGTGSGYTF.

This rearrangement joins TRBV4-2 to TRBJ2-1, with TRBD1 as a possible D gene (5 bases). V lost 3 bases and J lost 0, with 9 bases in between. The germline CDR1 and CDR2 sequences are LGHNA and YNFKEQ. The CDR3 runs 15 residues. CDR3 protein: CASSQGHTSYNEQFF. In DNA, the CDR3 is TGTGCCAGCAGCCAGGGGCACACCTCCTACAATGAGCAGTTCTTC.

The V call is TRBV19, the J call TRBJ2-7; 9 bases align to TRBD1. The CDR3 runs 15 residues. V shed 9 bases, J shed 2 bases, and the junction held 11 bases outside the gene matches. CDR1 is LNHDA, CDR2 SQIVND, per germline (reference sequence). CDR3 in amino acids: CASSLPGTGPYEQYF. CDR3 nucleotide sequence: TGTGCCAGCTCCTTACCCGGGACAGGGCCCTACGAGCAGTACTTC.

There are a few counts of this clone. J is TRBJ2-7 and V is TRBV18; D may be TRBD1 (6 bases). Germline V gene sequence: CDR1 KGHSH, CDR2 LQKENI. The CDR3 sequence is 14 residues long. V was trimmed by 6 bases and J by 2 bases, leaving 14 bases between them. CDR3 loop: CASSLTGTPYEQYF. CDR3 nucleotides: TGTGCCAGCTCCCTCACAGGGACCCCCTACGAGCAGTACTTC.

The V gene is TRBV7-2, the J gene TRBJ2-1; possible D gene TRBD2, 6 bases. The ends were cut back, 5 bases at V and 7 bases at J, with 21 bases in the middle. Germline V lookup: CDR1 SGHTA, CDR2 FQGNSA. This CDR3 has 16 amino acids. CDR3 bases: TGTGCCAGCAGCCCCCCGGGCGGGAATATATTAAATGAGCAGTTCTTC. Translating it yields CASSPPGGNILNEQFF. The entire variable domain, with the rest obtained from reference TRBV7-2 and TRBJ2-1, is as follows: GAGVSQSPSNKVTEKGKDVELRCDPISGHTALYWYRQSLGQGLEFLIYFQGNSAPDKSGLPSDRFSAERTGGSVSTLTIQRTQQEDSAVYLCASSPPGGNILNEQFFGPGTRLTVL.

The chain is built from TRBV7-2 and TRBJ2-1, with TRBD2 matching over 7 bases. Losses at the gene ends were 3 bases for V and 3 bases for J; bases not matched to a gene: 5. The germline CDR1 and CDR2 sequences are SGHTA and FQGNSA. The CDR3 runs to 15 residues. In nucleotides, the CDR3 is TGTGCCAGCAGCTTTTCGCGGGAGAACTACAATGAGCAGTTCTTC. Translation: CASSFSRENYNEQFF. The whole variable domain, remainder taken from reference TRBV7-2 and TRBJ2-1, is GAGVSQSPSNKVTEKGKDVELRCDPISGHTALYWYRQSLGQGLEFLIYFQGNSAPDKSGLPSDRFSAERTGGSVSTLTIQRTQQEDSAVYLCASSFSRENYNEQFFGPGTRLTVL.

The chain is built from TRBV6-4 and TRBJ1-2, with 10 nucleotides matching TRBD1. Germline CDR1 MRHNA, CDR2 SNTAGT. The CDR3 length is 15 residues. J gave up 2 bases and V 6 bases, and 6 bases lay outside the gene matches. The CDR3 sequence is CASSPGGQGNYGYTF. The CDR3 DNA reads as TGTGCCAGCAGCCCAGGGGGACAGGGGAACTATGGCTACACCTTC.

The chain couples TRBV10-3 to TRBJ1-1; TRBD1 aligns across 11 bases. The J segment lost 5 bases and the V segment lost 4 bases, leaving 6 bases of the junction unmatched. This CDR3 spans 15 amino acids. Germline CDR1 is ENHRY and CDR2 is SYGVKD. Here the CDR3 DNA reads TGTGCCATCAGTGCGGGGACAGGGGGTGATACTGAAGCTTTCTTT. Translation: CAISAGTGGDTEAFF.

The genes are TRBV5-1 and TRBJ2-7, with 8 bases matching TRBD1. The CDR3 runs to 17 residues. Germline CDR1 SGHRS, CDR2 YFSETQ. The ends lost 0 bases at V and 1 base at J; junction bases unmatched: 9. Here the CDR3 reads CASSLAGQGGGSYEQYF. CDR3 sequence (DNA): TGCGCCAGCAGCTTGGCCGGACAGGGCGGAGGTTCCTACGAGCAGTACTTC.

The chain employs TRBV6-1 and TRBJ1-1; 7 nucleotides agree with TRBD1. Trimming cost V 3 bases and J 9 bases; bases outside gene matches: 10. This CDR3 spans 14 amino acids. The germline gives CDR1 MNHNS, CDR2 SASEGT. The CDR3 DNA is TGTGCCAGCAGTGACGCTCTCGAGGGGGCGAAAGCTTTCTTT. It encodes CASSDALEGAKAFF.

V is TRBV6-4 and J is TRBJ1-1; D is unclear. V was trimmed by 5 bases and J by 0 bases, leaving 7 bases between them. The germline gives CDR1 MRHNA, CDR2 SNTAGT. The CDR3 contains 13 residues. CDR3 residues: CASSFELNTEAFF. The CDR3, as DNA: TGTGCCAGCAGTTTCGAGTTGAACACTGAAGCTTTCTTT.

The gene calls are TRBV6-9 and TRBJ2-1, with TRBD1 identical over 10 bases. This CDR3 has 15 residues. Germline-derived CDR1 and CDR2 are MNHGY and SVAAGI. The junction had 9 bases not matched to a gene; V was cut back by 6 bases and J by 7 bases. The CDR3 here is CASRGTGTGVNEQFF. DNA of the CDR3: TGTGCCAGCAGGGGGACCGGGACAGGGGTAAATGAGCAGTTCTTC.

The gene calls are TRBV18 and TRBJ2-5; 10 positions match TRBD2. The CDR3 length is 16 residues. The J segment lost 4 bases and the V segment lost 3 bases, leaving 8 bases of the junction unmatched. Looked up from germline, CDR1 is KGHSH and CDR2 is LQKENI. CDR3 amino acids: CASSPERGGLGETQYF. The CDR3 DNA is TGTGCCAGCTCACCGGAGCGGGGGGGCCTAGGAGAGACCCAGTACTTC.

V and J are TRBV27 and TRBJ2-7, with 11 bases that match TRBD2. This CDR3 has 16 residues. Germline lookup yields CDR1 MNHEY and CDR2 SMNVEV (reference sequence). The ends lost 3 bases at V and 2 bases at J; junction bases unmatched: 6. DNA for the CDR3: TGTGCCAGCAGTTTTCAGGGACTAGCGGTTCCCTACGAGCAGTACTTC. Its translation is CASSFQGLAVPYEQYF.